This T cell receptor beta chain was sequenced in a study of T-cell reconstitution after alpha-beta-depleted transplantation in children. Unique molecular identifiers were incorporated into the prepared TCRbeta library. TCRdb reprocessed the PCR reads via MiXCR and lists one record per CDR3 protein. The sample has about a million distinct CDR3 sequences; about 29% are singletons. Whole-study results and caveats: T-cell counts and diversity at one year following transplant were attributed mainly to newly produced T cells.

As to this clonotype: Its antigen remains unknown.

The sample consisted of PBMCs, mostly from graft donor cells, taken 360 days after TCRalphabeta/CD19-depleted stem cell transplant. The receptor was derived from a boy under two years old who had a stem cell transplant for SCID, so the T cells may come from the graft donor.

The CDR3 loop reads CATSGGGPGNEQFF. The CDR3, as DNA: TGTGCCACCAGCGGGGGTGGGCCTGGCAATGAGCAGTTCTTC. The genes are TRBV15 and TRBJ2-1; perhaps D is TRBD1 or TRBD2 (5 bases each). This CDR3 contains 14 residues. Trimming pared 5 bases from V and 6 bases from J, leaving 14 bases between. Germline CDR1 LNHNV, CDR2 YYDKDF (reference sequence).